The TCR beta chain under discussion was sequenced for a study of Graves' ophthalmopathy and Graves' hyperthyroidism. As for the study in general: Over 18 months of follow-up, stable hyperthyroidism required that no ophthalmopathy appear. Study results and caveats: For separating ophthalmopathy from stable hyperthyroidism, a 13-signature model gave roughly 90% sensitivity and 65% to 82% specificity.

The sequenced template was RNA, covering the TCR beta CDR3 region. An opening RT-PCR round employed HTBI primers and preceded a second-round multiplex PCR. A single record per CDR3 protein comes from TCRdb applying MiXCR to the multiplex PCR reads. The sample lists about 1.1 million distinct CDR3 sequences, about 36% occurring once. Germline V gene lookup returns CDR1 SEHNR and CDR2 FQNEAQ (reference sequence). The length of the CDR3 is 16 residues. As concerns this clonotype: Its antigen remains unidentified. Sequence at one end of the junction differs from germline and may be a read error.

Input material: peripheral blood or thyroid tissue (not recorded which). The chain employs TRBV7-9 and TRBJ2-5; 9 bases match TRBD2. This receptor was identified in an adult man with Graves' hyperthyroidism. The CDR3 reads CASSQGERGGGETQYF. The DNA of the CDR3 is TGCGCCAGCAGCCAAGGGGAGCGCGGGGGGGGAGAGACCCAGTACTTC.